This record looks at one TCR beta chain sequence and its context. This sample was taken from a study of cytomegalovirus exposure and HLA in healthy donors. Vbeta (60) and Jbeta (13) primers were used in the PCR. Only in-frame clones appear in the TCRdb table, and some are missing; sequencing was by immunoSEQ multiplex PCR. This table holds approximately 160,000 clones, approximately 77% found once. This CDR3 spans 14 amino acids. Germline V gene data show CDR1 as SGHRS and CDR2 as YFSETQ. V lost 0 bases and J lost 3; bases outside the gene matches: 0. The receptor was derived from a male donor in good health and CMV-seropositive. The chain is built from TRBV5-1 and TRBJ2-5; 9 nucleotides agree with TRBD2. Sequenced sample: PBMCs. CDR3 protein: CASSLVAGEETQYF. CDR3 DNA: TGCGCCAGCAGCTTGGTAGCGGGGGAAGAGACCCAGTACTTC.